The 32 T cell receptor beta chains below were found in one sample sequenced in a study of response to subunit inactivated influenza vaccine. Each CDR3 protein is one row after TCRdb ran MiXCR on the RT-PCR reads. The data show more than 200,000 distinct CDR3 sequences, with 12% seen just once and roughly 7.7% held by the top ten. Sequenced here: non-naive T cells sorted from PBMCs, sampled approximately 15 days before vaccination. Receptor source: a man aged 45 to 65 who received an inactivated influenza vaccine.

In its sample, this clonotype was seen a few times. The V and J genes are TRBV30 and TRBJ1-1; D gene ambiguous. Germline CDR1 GTSNPN, CDR2 SVGIG (reference sequence). The CDR3 covers 13 residues. V lost 0 bases and J 4 bases, leaving 9 bases between the germline ends. The CDR3 DNA reads as TGTGCCTGGAGTGTAGGCAGTCGCACTGAAGCTTTCTTT. It codes for CAWSVGSRTEAFF.

This chain links TRBV15 with TRBJ2-3, with 9 nucleotides matching TRBD2. With V trimmed by 1 base and J by 2 bases, 7 bases remained unmatched. CDR3 size: 17 residues. Germline V gene data show CDR1 as LNHNV and CDR2 as YYDKDF (reference sequence). The CDR3 DNA reads as TGTGCCACCAGCAGAGGAAGCATAGCGGGGGCCACAGATACGCAGTATTTT. Protein sequence: CATSRGSIAGATDTQYF.

This clonotype has at least ten counts. The chain combines TRBV20-1 with TRBJ1-5, with 7 bases matching TRBD1. Germline CDR1 and CDR2: DFQATT and SNEGSKA (reference sequence). The CDR3 contains 14 residues. V lost 3 bases and J lost 6; bases outside the gene matches: 8. CDR3 nucleotides: TGCAGTGCTAGGACAGGGCCGACGAGTCAGCCCCAGCATTTT. Its translation is CSARTGPTSQPQHF.

The chain joins TRBV4-3 to TRBJ1-6; D ambiguous. Trimming took off 0 bases at V and 5 bases at J, with 8 bases between the two ends. The CDR3 is made up of 15 amino acids. Germline loops: CDR1 LGHNA, CDR2 YSLEER. CDR3 nucleotides: TGCGCCAGCAGCCAAGAGGGTCACCATAATTCACCCCTCCACTTT. Amino acids: CASSQEGHHNSPLHF.

This clonotype was counted many times. The rearrangement uses TRBV10-3 and TRBJ2-1; unclear D gene. Trimming removed 3 bases at V and 10 bases at J, with 7 bases between. The germline V gene encodes CDR1 ENHRY and CDR2 SYGVKD. This CDR3 is 11 amino acids long. The CDR3 loop is CAISDLGEQFF. The CDR3 DNA sequence: TGTGCCATCAGTGACTTGGGGGAGCAGTTCTTC.

The gene calls are TRBV7-9 and TRBJ2-7; D could derive from TRBD1 or TRBD2 (5 bases each). The germline CDR1 and CDR2 sequences are SEHNR and FQNEAQ (reference sequence). The ends were cut back, 5 bases at V and 1 base at J, with 12 bases in the middle. This CDR3 has 14 amino acids. The CDR3 DNA reads as TGTGCCAGCAGCGGACACCGGGATTCCTACGAGCAGTACTTC. Translation: CASSGHRDSYEQYF.

This clonotype turned up a few times. The chain has TRBV25-1 and TRBJ2-1, with D perhaps TRBD2 (6 bases). This CDR3 region has 12 residues. Germline values: CDR1 MGHDK, CDR2 SYGVNS. Trimming removed 8 bases from V and 6 bases from J, with 11 bases in between. The CDR3 sequence: CASQTSINEQFF. Here the CDR3 DNA reads TGTGCCAGCCAAACTAGCATCAATGAGCAGTTCTTC.

This clonotype occurred many times. V is TRBV12-3 or TRBV12-4 and J is TRBJ1-1, with D tentatively TRBD1 (5 bases). The CDR3 has 12 residues. V was cut by 7 bases and J by 4 bases, with 10 bases left in between. CDR3 nucleotides: TGTGCCAGCATAGGGGCTCGCACTGAAGCTTTCTTT. This sequence encodes CASIGARTEAFF.

This clonotype was seen only a few times. V and J are TRBV30 and TRBJ2-7; 7 nucleotides line up with TRBD2. This CDR3 spans 14 amino acids. With 3 bases clipped from V and 5 bases from J, the junction kept 10 bases outside the gene matches. Germline CDR1 reads GTSNPN; CDR2 reads SVGIG (reference sequence). In nucleotides, the CDR3 is TGTGCCTGGAGGCCTGGGGAGGGGTGGCACGAGCAGTACTTC. Amino acid sequence: CAWRPGEGWHEQYF.

This clonotype has a count of ten or more. This chain joins TRBV5-1 and TRBJ2-7; no firm D call. V lost 3 bases to trimming and J lost 1 base, with 11 bases between them. The CDR3 contains 14 residues. Germline V gene sequence: CDR1 SGHRS, CDR2 YFSETQ. The CDR3 loop is CASSSLPVSYEQYF. The CDR3, as DNA: TGCGCCAGCAGCTCCCTCCCGGTTTCCTACGAGCAGTACTTC.

The V and J genes are TRBV5-4 and TRBJ2-3; D possibly corresponds to TRBD2 (6 bases). The CDR3 loop spans 14 amino acids. In germline, CDR1 is SGHNT, CDR2 YYREEE (reference sequence). Trimming stripped 6 bases from V and 6 bases from J, with 17 bases between. The CDR3 DNA reads TGTGCCAGCACGAACGGGCGGGATGCGGATACGCAGTATTTT. Translation: CASTNGRDADTQYF.

The chain carries TRBV27 and TRBJ2-6; D ambiguous. The germline V gene encodes CDR1 MNHEY and CDR2 SMNVEV (reference sequence). Trimming cost V 5 bases and J 0 bases, with 5 bases left between them. CDR3 length: 14 residues. Here the CDR3 DNA reads TGTGCCAGCAGTGCCCTCTCTGGGGCCAACGTCCTGACTTTC. Translation: CASSALSGANVLTF.

The V gene is TRBV4-3, the J gene TRBJ1-6, with no clear D. Between the trimmed V and J ends, which lost 3 bases and 4 bases, there was a span of 13 bases. The CDR3 is 16 residues long. CDR1 LGHNA and CDR2 YSLEER come from the germline V gene. Here the CDR3 DNA reads TGCGCCAGCAGCCACCCTACGTCGCGGTATAATTCACCCCTCCACTTT. This translates into CASSHPTSRYNSPLHF.

This clonotype was counted between two and nine times. V and J are TRBV4-2 and TRBJ1-1, with D possibly TRBD1 on 5 matching bases. CDR1 is LGHNA and CDR2 is YNFKEQ in the germline V gene. V was trimmed by 0 bases and J by 0 bases, leaving 8 bases between them. The CDR3 totals 15 residues. CDR3 region: CASSQEWDLNTEAFF. CDR3 nucleotide sequence: TGTGCCAGCAGCCAAGAATGGGACCTGAACACTGAAGCTTTCTTT.

The V gene is TRBV7-3, the J gene TRBJ2-1, with 10 nucleotides matching TRBD2. After removal of 5 bases from V and 8 bases from J, the junction contained 9 bases not matched to a gene. The CDR3 runs to 15 residues. The germline CDR1 and CDR2 sequences are SGHTA and FQGTGA. CDR3 in amino acids: CASSAIAGGLYEQFF. The CDR3 DNA is TGTGCCAGCAGCGCAATAGCGGGAGGTCTCTATGAGCAGTTCTTC. Combining the CDR3 with reference TRBV7-3 and TRBJ2-1 gives the whole variable domain GAGVSQTPSNKVTEKGKYVELRCDPISGHTALYWYRQSLGQGPEFLIYFQGTGAADDSGLPNDRFFAVRPEGSVSTLKIQRTERGDSAVYLCASSAIAGGLYEQFFGPGTRLTVL.

This clonotype was recorded many times. The chain combines TRBV5-1 with TRBJ2-1; the match to TRBD2 covers 10 bases. The CDR3 has 16 residues. Germline-derived CDR1 and CDR2 are SGHRS and YFSETQ. V gave up 4 bases and J gave up 4 bases; unmatched junction bases: 8. CDR3 nucleotide sequence: TGCGCCAGCAGCGAATCCCCTAGCGGGGGTTACAATGAGCAGTTCTTC. It yields the protein CASSESPSGGYNEQFF.

This clonotype has just a few counts. The chain uses TRBV4-3 and TRBJ2-7; D is ambiguous. The CDR3 extends over 15 amino acids. V dropped 2 bases and J dropped 0 bases, with 11 bases sitting between them. Germline CDR1 LGHNA, CDR2 YSLEER. For the CDR3, the DNA is TGCGCCAGCAGCCAACGGCCAGAGCTCTCCTACGAGCAGTACTTC. Amino acid sequence: CASSQRPELSYEQYF.

This clonotype was observed at least ten times. This chain connects TRBV3-1 to TRBJ1-1, with unresolved D. Germline lookup yields CDR1 LGHDT and CDR2 YNNKEL (reference sequence). The CDR3 is 15 residues long. Trimming pared 0 bases from V and 11 bases from J, leaving 19 bases between. CDR3 in DNA: TGTGCCAGCAGCCAAGATCTCACTTTGTCCGGAGGCGCTTTCTTT. This translates into CASSQDLTLSGGAFF.

This clonotype occurred a few times. The rearrangement links TRBV11-1 to TRBJ2-4, with 7 bases lining up with TRBD2. Germline trimming cut 5 bases from V and 6 bases from J; bases unmatched to any gene: 7. The germline V gene encodes CDR1 SGHAT and CDR2 FQDESV (reference sequence). The CDR3 loop spans 14 amino acids. CDR3 region: CASSRGGNRNIQYF. In DNA, the CDR3 is TGTGCCAGCAGCCGGGGAGGGAATAGAAACATTCAGTACTTC.

The V call is TRBV6-2 or TRBV6-3, the J call TRBJ2-3; 13 nucleotides match TRBD2. Germline V lookup: CDR1 MNHEY, CDR2 SVGEGT. The CDR3 extends over 19 amino acids. J lost 0 bases, V lost 0 bases, and 6 bases had no gene match. The CDR3 loop reads CASSYSARLAGGSTDTQYF. CDR3 bases: TGTGCCAGCAGTTACTCCGCCAGACTAGCGGGGGGTAGCACAGATACGCAGTATTTT.

This clonotype was found a few times. The chain is built from TRBV19 and TRBJ1-5, with D perhaps matching TRBD1 (6 bases). CDR1 and CDR2 (germline): LNHDA, SQIVND (reference sequence). The CDR3 is 17 residues long. V gave up 2 bases and J gave up 0 bases, with 14 bases separating them. The CDR3 loop is CASSIPDRFPSNQPQHF. DNA of the CDR3: TGTGCCAGTAGTATACCTGACAGGTTCCCTAGCAATCAGCCCCAGCATTTT.

In this sample, this clonotype turned up a few times. This chain joins TRBV5-4 and TRBJ1-5, with 9 bases fitting TRBD1. Trimming took 2 bases from V and 7 from J; bases not matched to a gene: 4. Per germline, CDR1 SGHNT and CDR2 YYREEE (reference sequence). The CDR3 contains 14 residues. In nucleotides, the CDR3 is TGTGCCAGCAGCTTACAGGGGGCTGGCCAGCCCCAGCATTTT. Encoded protein: CASSLQGAGQPQHF. Supplemented by reference TRBV5-4 and TRBJ1-5, the full variable domain reads ETGVTQSPTHLIKTRGQQVTLRCSSQSGHNTVSWYQQALGQGPQFIFQYYREEENGRGNFPPRFSGLQFPNYSSELNVNALELDDSALYLCASSLQGAGQPQHFGDGTRLSIL.

This clonotype was counted at least ten times. This rearrangement joins TRBV3-1 to TRBJ1-6, with TRBD1 matching 8 bases. The CDR3 is 13 residues long. Looked up from germline, CDR1 is LGHDT and CDR2 is YNNKEL (reference sequence). J lost 10 bases, V lost 2 bases, and 1 base had no gene match. Here the CDR3 DNA reads TGTGCCAGCAGCCAACCAGGGGGCTCACCCCTCCACTTT. Protein: CASSQPGGSPLHF.

This clonotype was found a few times. J is TRBJ2-3 and V is TRBV7-8; 7 nucleotides line up with TRBD2. V gave up 5 bases and J gave up 3 bases; unmatched junction bases: 11. From germline, CDR1 is SGHVS and CDR2 FQNEAQ. This CDR3 is 16 amino acids long. The DNA of the CDR3 is TGTGCCAGCAGCCCCGGTGGGGGGGGACGGACAGATACGCAGTATTTT. This sequence encodes CASSPGGGGRTDTQYF.

This clonotype turned up a few times. The chain uses TRBV19 and TRBJ2-7; D is ambiguous. Per germline, CDR1 LNHDA and CDR2 SQIVND (reference sequence). Trimming removed 3 bases from V and 6 bases from J, with 12 bases in between. The CDR3 consists of 13 residues. The CDR3 sequence is CASSIRSRGEQYF. The CDR3 region has the DNA TGTGCCAGTAGTATTAGGTCCCGAGGCGAGCAGTACTTC.

The sample holds a few counts of this clonotype. The chain has TRBV7-6 and TRBJ2-5, with 7 bases that match TRBD1. V lost 5 bases and J lost 5; bases outside the gene matches: 11. The CDR3 is made up of 15 amino acids. The germline V gene encodes CDR1 SGHVS and CDR2 FNYEAQ. CDR3 sequence reads: CASSHRLTGSETQYF. CDR3 nucleotide sequence: TGTGCCAGCAGCCATCGACTGACAGGGTCGGAGACCCAGTACTTC.

The table lists this clonotype with a few counts. The CDR3 bases are TGTGCCATCCAGTGGCAGACGAACACTGAAGCTTTCTTT. It yields the protein CAIQWQTNTEAFF. The rearrangement links TRBV6-6 to TRBJ1-1; D is undetermined. V dropped 10 bases and J dropped 1 base, with 13 bases sitting between them. Germline V lookup: CDR1 MNHNY, CDR2 SVGAGI (reference sequence). CDR3 size: 13 residues.

This clonotype has at least ten counts. The chain links TRBV27 to TRBJ2-1; TRBD2 aligns across 14 bases. This CDR3 has 16 amino acids. The V gene's germline CDR1 is MNHEY and CDR2 SMNVEV (reference sequence). The junction had 6 bases not matched to a gene; V was cut back by 4 bases and J by 7 bases. The CDR3 here is CASSSRGTSGSNEQFF. In DNA, the CDR3 is TGTGCCAGCAGTTCCCGGGGGACTAGCGGGAGTAATGAGCAGTTCTTC.

This clonotype has more than one count but fewer than ten. V usage is TRBV10-3 and J usage is TRBJ1-1; 8 bases are a match to TRBD1. With V trimmed by 5 bases and J by 1 base, 6 bases remained unmatched. The length of the CDR3 is 15 residues. Germline V lookup: CDR1 ENHRY, CDR2 SYGVKD. The DNA of the CDR3 is TGTGCCATCAGTCCCGGGACAGGTACGAACACTGAAGCTTTCTTT. The encoded protein is CAISPGTGTNTEAFF.

The sample holds a few counts of this clonotype. The chain couples TRBV20-1 to TRBJ1-5; possible D gene TRBD1, 5 bases. This CDR3 is built from 13 residues. The V gene lost 3 bases and the J gene lost 7 bases, with 13 bases spanning the gap. The germline CDR1 and CDR2 sequences are DFQATT and SNEGSKA (reference sequence). The chain's CDR3 is CSASRDFRQPQHF. The CDR3 nucleotides read TGCAGTGCTAGTCGGGACTTTCGGCAGCCCCAGCATTTT.

This clonotype was seen at least ten times. The V gene is TRBV5-1, the J gene TRBJ2-7, with 10 nucleotides matching TRBD1. J gave up 3 bases and V 0 bases, and 9 bases lay outside the gene matches. Per germline, CDR1 SGHRS and CDR2 YFSETQ. This CDR3 comprises 17 residues. This CDR3 is CASSLAPSGTGVYEQYF. The CDR3 nucleotides are TGCGCCAGCAGCTTGGCCCCCTCCGGGACAGGGGTCTACGAGCAGTACTTC.

The V call is TRBV20-1, the J call TRBJ2-3; 11 nucleotides match TRBD2. V lost 0 bases, J lost 3 bases, and 2 bases stayed unmatched. The CDR3 consists of 15 residues. Looked up from germline, CDR1 is DFQATT and CDR2 is SNEGSKA (reference sequence). CDR3: CSARELAGATDTQYF. The CDR3 DNA follows: TGCAGTGCTAGAGAACTAGCGGGAGCAACAGATACGCAGTATTTT.